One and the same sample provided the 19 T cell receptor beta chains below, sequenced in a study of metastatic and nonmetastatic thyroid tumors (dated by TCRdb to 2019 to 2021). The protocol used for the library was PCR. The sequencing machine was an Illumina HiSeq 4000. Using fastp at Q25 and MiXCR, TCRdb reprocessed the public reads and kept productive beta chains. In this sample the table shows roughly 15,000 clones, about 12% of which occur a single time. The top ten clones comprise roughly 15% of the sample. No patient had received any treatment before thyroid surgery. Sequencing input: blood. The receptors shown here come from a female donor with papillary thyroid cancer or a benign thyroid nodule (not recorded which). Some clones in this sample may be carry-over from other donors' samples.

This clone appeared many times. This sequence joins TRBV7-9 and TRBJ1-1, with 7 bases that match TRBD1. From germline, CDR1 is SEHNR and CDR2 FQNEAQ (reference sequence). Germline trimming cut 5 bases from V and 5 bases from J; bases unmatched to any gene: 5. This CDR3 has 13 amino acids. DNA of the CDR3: TGTGCCAGCAGCCCGACAGGGTATACTGAAGCTTTCTTT. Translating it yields CASSPTGYTEAFF. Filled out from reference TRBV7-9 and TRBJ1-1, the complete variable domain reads DTGVSQNPRHKITKRGQNVTFRCDPISEHNRLYWYRQTLGQGPEFLTYFQNEAQLEKSRLLSDRFSAERPKGSFSTLEIQRTEQGDSAMYLCASSPTGYTEAFFGQGTRLTVV.

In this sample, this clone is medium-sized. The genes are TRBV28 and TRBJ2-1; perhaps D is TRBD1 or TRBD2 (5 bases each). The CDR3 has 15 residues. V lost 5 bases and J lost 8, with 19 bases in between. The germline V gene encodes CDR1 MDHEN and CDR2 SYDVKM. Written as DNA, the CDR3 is TGTGCCAGCAGTACCTCCTGGGACCATTGGGATGAGCAGTTCTTC. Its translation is CASSTSWDHWDEQFF.

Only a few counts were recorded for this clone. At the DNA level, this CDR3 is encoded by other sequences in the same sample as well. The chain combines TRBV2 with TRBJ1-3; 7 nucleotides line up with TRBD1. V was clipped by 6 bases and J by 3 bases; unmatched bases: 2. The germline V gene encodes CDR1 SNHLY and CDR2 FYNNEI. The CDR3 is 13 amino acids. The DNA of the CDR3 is TGTGCCAGCAGGCGGACAGGTGGAAACACCATATATTTT. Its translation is CASRRTGGNTIYF. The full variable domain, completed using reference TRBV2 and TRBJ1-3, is EPEVTQTPSHQVTQMGQEVILRCVPISNHLYFYWYRQILGQKVEFLVSFYNNEISEKSEIFDDQFSVERPDGSNFTLKIRSTKLEDSAMYFCASRRTGGNTIYFGEGSWLTVV.

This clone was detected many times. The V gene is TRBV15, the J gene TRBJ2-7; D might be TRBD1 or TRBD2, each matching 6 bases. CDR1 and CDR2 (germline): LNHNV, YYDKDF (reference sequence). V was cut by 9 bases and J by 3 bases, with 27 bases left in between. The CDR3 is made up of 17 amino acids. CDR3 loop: CATKHRGTRMDDYEQYF. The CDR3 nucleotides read TGTGCCACTAAACACCGGGGGACAAGGATGGACGACTACGAGCAGTACTTC.

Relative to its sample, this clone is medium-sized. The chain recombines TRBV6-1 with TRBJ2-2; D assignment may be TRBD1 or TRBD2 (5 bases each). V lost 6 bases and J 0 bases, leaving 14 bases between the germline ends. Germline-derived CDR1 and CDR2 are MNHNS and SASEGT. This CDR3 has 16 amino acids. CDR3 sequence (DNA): TGTGCCAGCAGAGCACCCGGGACGGCGAACACCGGGGAGCTGTTTTTT. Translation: CASRAPGTANTGELFF.

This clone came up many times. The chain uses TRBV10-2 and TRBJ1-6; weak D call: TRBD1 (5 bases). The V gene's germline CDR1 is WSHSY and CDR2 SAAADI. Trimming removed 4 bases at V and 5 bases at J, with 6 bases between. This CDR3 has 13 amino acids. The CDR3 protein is CASSGTHNSPLHF. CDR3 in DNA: TGCGCCAGCAGTGGGACACATAATTCACCCCTCCACTTT.

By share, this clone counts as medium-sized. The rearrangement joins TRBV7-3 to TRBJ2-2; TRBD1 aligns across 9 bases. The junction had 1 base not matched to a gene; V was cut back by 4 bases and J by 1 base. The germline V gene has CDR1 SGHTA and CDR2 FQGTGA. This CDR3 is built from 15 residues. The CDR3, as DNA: TGTGCCAGCAGCTCGGACAGGGGGAACACCGGGGAGCTGTTTTTT. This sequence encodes CASSSDRGNTGELFF.

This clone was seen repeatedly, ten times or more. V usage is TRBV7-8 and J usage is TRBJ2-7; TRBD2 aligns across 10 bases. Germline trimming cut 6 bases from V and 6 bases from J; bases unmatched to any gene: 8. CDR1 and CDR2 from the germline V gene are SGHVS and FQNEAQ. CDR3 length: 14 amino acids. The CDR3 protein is CASSLEGLAFEQYF. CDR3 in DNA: TGTGCCAGCAGTCTTGAGGGACTAGCGTTCGAGCAGTACTTC.

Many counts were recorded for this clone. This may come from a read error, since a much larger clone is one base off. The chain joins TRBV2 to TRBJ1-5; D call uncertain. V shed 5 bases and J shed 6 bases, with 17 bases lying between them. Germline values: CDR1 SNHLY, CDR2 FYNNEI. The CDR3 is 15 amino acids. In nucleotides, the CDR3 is TGTGCCAGCAGTCCCCGACGGGGAGAGCGTCAGCCCCAGCATTTT. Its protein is CASSPRRGERQPQHF.

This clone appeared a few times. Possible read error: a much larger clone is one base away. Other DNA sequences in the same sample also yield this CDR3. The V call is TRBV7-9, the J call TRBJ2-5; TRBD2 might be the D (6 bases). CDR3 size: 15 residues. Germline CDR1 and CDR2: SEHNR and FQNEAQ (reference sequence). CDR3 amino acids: CASSLASLARETQYF. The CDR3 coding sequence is TGTGCAAGCAGCTTAGCATCACTAGCTCGGGAGACCCAGTACTTC.

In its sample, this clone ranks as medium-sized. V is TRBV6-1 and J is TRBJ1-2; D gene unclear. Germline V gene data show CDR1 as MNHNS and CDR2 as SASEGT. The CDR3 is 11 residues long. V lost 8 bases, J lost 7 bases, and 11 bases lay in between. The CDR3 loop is CASFPSSGYTF. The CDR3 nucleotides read TGTGCCAGCTTCCCTAGTAGTGGCTACACCTTC.

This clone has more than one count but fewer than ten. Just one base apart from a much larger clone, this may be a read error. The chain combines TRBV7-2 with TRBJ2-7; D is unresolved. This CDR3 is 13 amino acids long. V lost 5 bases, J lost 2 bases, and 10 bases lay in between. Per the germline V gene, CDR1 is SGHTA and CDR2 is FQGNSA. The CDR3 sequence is CASSGAVTYEQYF. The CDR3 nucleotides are TGTGCCAGCAGCGGTGCGGTTACCTACGAGCAGTACTTC.

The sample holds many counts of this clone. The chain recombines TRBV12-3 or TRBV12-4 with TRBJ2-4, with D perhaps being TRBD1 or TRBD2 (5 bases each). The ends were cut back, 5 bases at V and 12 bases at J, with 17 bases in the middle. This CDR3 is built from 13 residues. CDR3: CASSPGTVIYQYF. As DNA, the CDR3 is TGTGCCAGCAGTCCCGGGACGGTGATATATCAGTACTTC.

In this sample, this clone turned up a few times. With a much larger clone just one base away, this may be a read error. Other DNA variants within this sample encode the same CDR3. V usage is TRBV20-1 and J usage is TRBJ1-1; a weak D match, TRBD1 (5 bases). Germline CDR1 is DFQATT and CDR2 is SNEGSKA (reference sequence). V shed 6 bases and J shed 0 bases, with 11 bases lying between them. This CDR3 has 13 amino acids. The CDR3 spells CSAPQGVNTEAFF. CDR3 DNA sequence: TGCAGTGCCCCACAAGGGGTGAACACTGAAGCTTTCTTT.

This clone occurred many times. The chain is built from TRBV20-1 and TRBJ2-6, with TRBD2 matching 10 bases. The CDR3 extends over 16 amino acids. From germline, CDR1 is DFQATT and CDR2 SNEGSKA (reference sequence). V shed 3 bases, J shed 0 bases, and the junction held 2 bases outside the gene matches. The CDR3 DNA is TGCAGTGCTAGCCTAGCGGGAGTCTCTGGGGCCAACGTCCTGACTTTC. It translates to CSASLAGVSGANVLTF.

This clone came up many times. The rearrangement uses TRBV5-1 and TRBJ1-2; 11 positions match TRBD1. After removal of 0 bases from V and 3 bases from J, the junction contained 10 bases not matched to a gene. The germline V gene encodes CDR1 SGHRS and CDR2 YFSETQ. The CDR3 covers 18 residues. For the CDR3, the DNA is TGCGCCAGCAGCTTGGGCCTTACATCGGGACAGGGGGACTATGGCTACACCTTC. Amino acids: CASSLGLTSGQGDYGYTF.

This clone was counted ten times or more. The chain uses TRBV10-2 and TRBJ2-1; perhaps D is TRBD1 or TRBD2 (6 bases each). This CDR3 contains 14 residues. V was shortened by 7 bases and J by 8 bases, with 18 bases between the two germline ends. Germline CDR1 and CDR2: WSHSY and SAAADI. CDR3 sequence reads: CASMGGVIPHEQFF. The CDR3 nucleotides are TGCGCCAGCATGGGGGGCGTCATCCCACATGAGCAGTTCTTC.

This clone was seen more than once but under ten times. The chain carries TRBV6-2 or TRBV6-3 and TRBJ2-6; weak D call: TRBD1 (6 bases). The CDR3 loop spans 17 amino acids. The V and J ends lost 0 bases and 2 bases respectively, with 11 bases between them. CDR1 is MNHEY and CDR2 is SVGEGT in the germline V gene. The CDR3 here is CASSYSAGVTGANVLTF. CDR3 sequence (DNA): TGTGCCAGCAGTTACTCGGCAGGGGTAACTGGGGCCAACGTCCTGACTTTC.

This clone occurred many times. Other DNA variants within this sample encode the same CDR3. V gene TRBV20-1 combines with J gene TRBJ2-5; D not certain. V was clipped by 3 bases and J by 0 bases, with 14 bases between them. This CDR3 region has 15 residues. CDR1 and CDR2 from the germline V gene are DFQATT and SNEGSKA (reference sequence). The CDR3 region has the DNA TGCAGTGCTAGTCGGCCGGCCCTGTACCAAGAGACCCAGTACTTC. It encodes CSASRPALYQETQYF.